A selection of T cell receptor beta chains follows, all from one sample in a study of T cells in Graves' hyperthyroidism and ophthalmopathy. In TCRdb, the multiplex PCR reads were re-called with MiXCR into one record per CDR3 protein. The repertoire includes more than 350,000 distinct CDR3 sequences, roughly 15% of them detected once, and roughly 19% sits in the top ten. Sequenced input: blood. The receptors were sampled from an older woman with Graves' ophthalmopathy. CDR3s include the opening cysteine and the closing phenylalanine or tryptophan. The D gene is left open where the match is weak. Some rows have no size entry. The others give once, few or many, or a class for an expanded clone.

cdr3_nt,cdr3_aa,v_call,j_call,clone_size,d_call
TGTGCCAGCAGTGACTCGAGGGGGTTTAGCAATCAGCCCCAGCATTTT,CASSDSRGFSNQPQHF,TRBV6-4,TRBJ1-5,NA,NA
TGTGCCAGCGGGCGTGGACAGGACTACGAGCAGTACTTC,CASGRGQDYEQYF,TRBV6-2/TRBV6-3,TRBJ2-7,few,TRBD1
TGTGCCAGCAGCCGCCGGGGTAGATTGGGCGAGCAGTACTTC,CASSRRGRLGEQYF,TRBV6-1,TRBJ2-7,few,NA
TGTGCCAGCAGTAACATGGGGGGGGCAGCCTACAATGAGCAGTTCTTC,CASSNMGGAAYNEQFF,TRBV28,TRBJ2-1,many,NA
TGTGCCAGCGGCTTGGTGGAATGGAAACCTAGAAACACCATATATTTT,CASGLVEWKPRNTIYF,TRBV28,TRBJ1-3,once,NA
TGTGCCAGTAGTTCCCGGGGATTCAATCAGCCCCAGCATTTT,CASSSRGFNQPQHF,TRBV19,TRBJ1-5,once,NA
TGTGCCACCAGCGGGGGGACAGCACAAGAGACCCAGTACTTC,CATSGGTAQETQYF,TRBV15,TRBJ2-5,many,NA
TGTGCCAGCTCGCTCGGGACAGGGGTAACCCTCTCTGGGGCCAACGTCCTGACTTTC,CASSLGTGVTLSGANVLTF,TRBV18,TRBJ2-6,NA,TRBD1
TGTGCCAGCAGGGACTCCTCGGGGCACACCGGGGAGCTGTTTTTT,CASRDSSGHTGELFF,TRBV6-1,TRBJ2-2,many,NA
TGTGCCAGCAGTGAACGGCTAGCGCCCTACAATGAGCAGTTCTTC,CASSERLAPYNEQFF,TRBV6-1,TRBJ2-1,many,NA
TGTGCCAGCAGTCGGACCCGGGACAGGGGAAGTCAAGCTTTCTTT,CASSRTRDRGSQAFF,TRBV2,TRBJ1-1,NA,TRBD1
TGTGCCAGCAGCCAACACCGGGATACGCGGGAGACCCAGTACTTC,CASSQHRDTRETQYF,TRBV3-1,TRBJ2-5,few,NA
TGTGCCAGCAGCTTAGAAGGTACTAGCGGGAGCGTCGCCTACAATGAGCAGTTCTTC,CASSLEGTSGSVAYNEQFF,TRBV11-3,TRBJ2-1,NA,TRBD2
TGCAGTGCTACCGGGCCGCGCACTCAGCCCCAGCATTTT,CSATGPRTQPQHF,TRBV20-1,TRBJ1-5,NA,NA
TGTGCCAGCAGCGTAGGGACTACCCAAGAGACCCAGTACTTC,CASSVGTTQETQYF,TRBV9,TRBJ2-5,few,NA
TGTGCCACCAGTGATGGGTTCGTGGCTTTCTTT,CATSDGFVAFF,TRBV24-1,TRBJ1-1,NA,NA
TGCAGTGCTAGAGATGGGGACTCCTCCAACTACAATGAGCAGTTCTTC,CSARDGDSSNYNEQFF,TRBV20-1,TRBJ2-1,many,NA
TGTGCCAGCAGTCCGACGGACGATACGCAGTATTTT,CASSPTDDTQYF,TRBV12-3/TRBV12-4,TRBJ2-3,many,NA
TGTGCCAGCAGTTTTAGGGGGTTCCACGAGCAGTACTTC,CASSFRGFHEQYF,TRBV28,TRBJ2-7,few,NA
TGTGCCAGCAGGCTCTCAAGTCGGTCTGGAAACACCATATATTTT,CASRLSSRSGNTIYF,TRBV6-1,TRBJ1-3,few,NA
TGTGCCAGCAGCAACCACCCCTCAGCGGGCGATACGCAGTATTTT,CASSNHPSAGDTQYF,TRBV11-3,TRBJ2-3,many,NA
TGTGCCAGCTCACCGAGTCCAGGAGGGGGTATCCAAGAGACCCAGTACTTC,CASSPSPGGGIQETQYF,TRBV18,TRBJ2-5,NA,NA
TGCGCCAGCAGACCAGTTAGCGGGAGGGCCACCGGGGAGCTGTTTTTT,CASRPVSGRATGELFF,TRBV5-1,TRBJ2-2,NA,TRBD2
TGCGCCAGCAGTTACCGGTCGCTCAATGAGCAGTTCTTC,CASSYRSLNEQFF,TRBV4-1,TRBJ2-1,NA,NA
TGCAGTGCTAGACAGAGCAATCAGCCCCAGCATTTT,CSARQSNQPQHF,TRBV20-1,TRBJ1-5,NA,NA
TGCGGTGCTAGTGGGGAGACCCAGTACTTC,CGASGETQYF,TRBV20-1,TRBJ2-5,few,NA
TGTGCCAGCTCACCACGACCTCAGGGTCTGAACGAGCAGTACTTC,CASSPRPQGLNEQYF,TRBV18,TRBJ2-7,many,NA
TGTGCCAGCATAACCCGCTCTGGAAACACCATATATTTT,CASITRSGNTIYF,TRBV28,TRBJ1-3,NA,NA
TGTGCCAGCAGAAACGGGCCGGGGGCCCTCCACTTT,CASRNGPGALHF,TRBV6-1,TRBJ1-6,many,NA
TGCAGTGCTGCCGGACAGGGTTTTGCAGATACGCAGTATTTT,CSAAGQGFADTQYF,TRBV20-1,TRBJ2-3,many,TRBD1
TGTGCCAGCAGCCAAAGATCGGGGCAAAGGCGGGAAAAACTGTTTTTT,CASSQRSGQRREKLFF,TRBV4-2,TRBJ1-4,NA,NA
TGTGCCAGCAGTGAGGGAGATTATGGCTACACCTTC,CASSEGDYGYTF,TRBV25-1,TRBJ1-2,NA,NA
TGTGCCAGCAGCCCCGGGAACCAAGAGACCCAGTACTTC,CASSPGNQETQYF,TRBV7-3,TRBJ2-5,many,NA
TGTGCCAGCAGCCAAGGGGCCTCGATCGAGCAGTACTTC,CASSQGASIEQYF,TRBV3-1,TRBJ2-7,few,NA
TGTGCCAGCAGTACAGCTTATAGCAATCAGCCCCAGCATTTT,CASSTAYSNQPQHF,TRBV28,TRBJ1-5,NA,NA
TGTGCCAGCAGCTTAGAGGTCCAGGGGTCAGATACGCAGTATTTT,CASSLEVQGSDTQYF,TRBV11-1,TRBJ2-3,NA,NA
TGTGCCAGCAGCTTGGACTACATCATTCCGCCCCAGCATTTT,CASSLDYIIPPQHF,TRBV5-5,TRBJ1-5,many,NA
TGCAGTGCTAGATTCGCAGCCAACACCGGGGAGCTGTTTTTT,CSARFAANTGELFF,TRBV20-1,TRBJ2-2,many,NA
TGCAGCGTTGACCCCAGCGGAACAGATACGCAGTATTTT,CSVDPSGTDTQYF,TRBV29-1,TRBJ2-3,many,NA
TGTGCCAGCAGGTCCGACAGATTCTCTGGAAACACCATATATTTT,CASRSDRFSGNTIYF,TRBV12-3/TRBV12-4,TRBJ1-3,NA,NA
TGTGCCAGCAGCCAAGAGGGTCCCCTAGCGGGAGGCCTCAAAGAGACCCAGTACTTC,CASSQEGPLAGGLKETQYF,TRBV14,TRBJ2-5,few,TRBD2
TGTGCCAGCAGTTCCCACGCCGGGACTAGCGGGAGGGCCACGTACGAGCAGTACTTC,CASSSHAGTSGRATYEQYF,TRBV6-1,TRBJ2-7,many,TRBD2
TGTGCCAGCTCACCAGAGACGAACACCGGGGAGCTGTTTTTT,CASSPETNTGELFF,TRBV18,TRBJ2-2,many,NA
TGTGCCAGCAGCCGTACCGGGTTAGGGCCACCCCTCCACTTT,CASSRTGLGPPLHF,TRBV3-1,TRBJ1-6,NA,NA
TGTGCCGGCAGTTTCCCGGCGGGGCTAGACCCGCCGATTGAGCAGTTCTTC,CAGSFPAGLDPPIEQFF,TRBV12-3/TRBV12-4,TRBJ2-1,NA,NA
TGCGCCAGCAGCCCACGAGGAGGCAGGTCGACAGATACGCAGTATTTT,CASSPRGGRSTDTQYF,TRBV5-1,TRBJ2-3,NA,NA
TGCGCCAGCAGCTTGGAGGGGACGAATGGCTACACCTTC,CASSLEGTNGYTF,TRBV5-1,TRBJ1-2,NA,NA
TGTGCCAGCACCTCGTTCCGGGACTGGGGCGAGAAGACCCAGTACTTC,CASTSFRDWGEKTQYF,TRBV7-9,TRBJ2-5,many,NA
TGTGCCACCAGCAGAGGGGGAGGGGGCCTTGAAGCTTTCTTT,CATSRGGGGLEAFF,TRBV15,TRBJ1-1,few,TRBD1
TGTGCCATCAGCTTAACTAGCGGAGGGGGGTACAATGAGCAGTTCTTC,CAISLTSGGGYNEQFF,TRBV10-3,TRBJ2-1,NA,TRBD2
TGCAGTGCGAAAGACGGACGACCCCTCCACTTT,CSAKDGRPLHF,TRBV20-1,TRBJ1-6,many,NA
TGTGCCAGCAGCTTAATGGGACAGGCGGACACCGGGGAGCTGTTTTTT,CASSLMGQADTGELFF,TRBV7-3,TRBJ2-2,NA,TRBD1
TGCAGCGTTGCAGGGGTGACAGGGGGCTACGAGCAGTACTTC,CSVAGVTGGYEQYF,TRBV29-1,TRBJ2-7,NA,TRBD1
TGTGCCAGCAGCGCCAGCGGGAGTAGGTCCTACAATGAGCAGTTCTTC,CASSASGSRSYNEQFF,TRBV5-4,TRBJ2-1,NA,TRBD2
TGCGCCAGCAGCTACGATAGGAGTGGCAATCAGCCCCAGCATTTT,CASSYDRSGNQPQHF,TRBV4-1,TRBJ1-5,many,NA